This TCR beta chain was documented in a study of T cells in Graves' hyperthyroidism and ophthalmopathy. Trimming stripped 0 bases from V and 7 bases from J, with 6 bases between. The germline gives CDR1 LNHNV, CDR2 YYDKDF (reference sequence). The CDR3 has 12 residues. RNA transcripts provided the source from which TCR beta CDR3 regions were amplified. Initially, a first-round RT-PCR of the TCR CDR3 employed the HTBI primer set. TCRdb analysed the multiplex PCR reads with MiXCR anew, one entry per CDR3 protein. Here the sample spans about 500,000 distinct CDR3 sequences, 40% to 50% being singletons. The receptor was derived from an adult woman with Graves' disease, either hyperthyroidism or ophthalmopathy (not recorded which). The V call is TRBV15, the J call TRBJ2-5; D is perhaps TRBD2 (5 bases). Input material: peripheral blood or thyroid tissue (not recorded which). The CDR3 loop reads CATSRDRGTQYF. For the CDR3, the DNA is TGTGCCACCAGCAGAGATCGGGGGACCCAGTACTTC. Complete variable domain (other parts from reference TRBV15 and TRBJ2-5): DAMVIQNPRYQVTQFGKPVTLSCSQTLNHNVMYWYQQKSSQAPKLLFHYYDKDFNNEADTPDNFQSRRPNTSFCFLDIRSPGLGDTAMYLCATSRDRGTQYFGPGTRLLVL.